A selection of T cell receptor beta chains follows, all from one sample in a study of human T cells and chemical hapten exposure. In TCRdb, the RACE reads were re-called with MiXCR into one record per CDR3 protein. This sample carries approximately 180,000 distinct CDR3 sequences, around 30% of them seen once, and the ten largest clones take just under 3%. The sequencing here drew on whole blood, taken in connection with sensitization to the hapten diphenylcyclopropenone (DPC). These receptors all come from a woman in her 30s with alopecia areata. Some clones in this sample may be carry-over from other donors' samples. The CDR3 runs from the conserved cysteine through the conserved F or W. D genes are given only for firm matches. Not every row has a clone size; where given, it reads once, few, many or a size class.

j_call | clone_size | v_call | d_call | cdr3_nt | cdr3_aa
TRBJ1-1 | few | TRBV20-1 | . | TGCAGTGCTAGCGGGGCAGGGATCGGTCGGGCTGAAGCTTTCTTT | CSASGAGIGRAEAFF
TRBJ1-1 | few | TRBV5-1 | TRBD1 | TGCGCCAGCAGCTTCCTGGACAGGGATACTGAAGCTTTCTTT | CASSFLDRDTEAFF
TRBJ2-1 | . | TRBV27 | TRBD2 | TGTGCCAGCAGTCGGTGGCGGGGGGGCGCGGAGCAGTTCTTC | CASSRWRGGAEQFF
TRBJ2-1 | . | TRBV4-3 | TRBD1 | TGCGCCAGCAGACCTGTGCGGGACAGGGGGCATGATGAGCAGTTCTTC | CASRPVRDRGHDEQFF
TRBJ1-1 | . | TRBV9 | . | TGTGCCAGCAGCGTTCTAGGTCGAGCTCCGGACACTGAAGCTTTCTTT | CASSVLGRAPDTEAFF
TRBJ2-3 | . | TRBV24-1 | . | TGTGCCACCAGTGACCCCGCGACAGATACGCAGTATTTT | CATSDPATDTQYF
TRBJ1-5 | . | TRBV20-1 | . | TGCAGTGCTAGAGCAGGGTGGAACAATCAGCCCCAGCATTTT | CSARAGWNNQPQHF
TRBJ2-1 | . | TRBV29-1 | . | TGCAGCGTTGAAGGCGGGACCGCTTACAATGAGCAGTTCTTC | CSVEGGTAYNEQFF
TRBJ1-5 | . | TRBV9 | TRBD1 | TGTGCCAGCAGCGTAGGGACAGGGGAGGATCAGCCCCAGCATTTT | CASSVGTGEDQPQHF
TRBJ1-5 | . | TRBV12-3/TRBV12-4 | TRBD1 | TGTGCCAGCAGTGCGGGACAGGAGTTGAGCCAGCCCCAGCATTTT | CASSAGQELSQPQHF
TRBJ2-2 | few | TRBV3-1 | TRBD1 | TGTGCCAGCAGCCAGGAGGGACAGGGACGGGGCACCGGGGAGCTGTTTTTT | CASSQEGQGRGTGELFF
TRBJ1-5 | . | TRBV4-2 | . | TGTGCCAGCAGCCAACGCGGTAGCAATCAGCCCCAGCATTTT | CASSQRGSNQPQHF
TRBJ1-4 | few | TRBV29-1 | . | TGCAGCGCTAAAGTACCCCAGGGAGGATCGACTAATGAAAAACTGTTTTTT | CSAKVPQGGSTNEKLFF
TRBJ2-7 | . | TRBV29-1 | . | TGCAGCGCCGGGATCTCCTACGAGCAGTACTTC | CSAGISYEQYF
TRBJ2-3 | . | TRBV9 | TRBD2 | TGTGCCAGCAGCGTTGGAGCGGGGCCCCCCCCATATACGCAGTATTTT | CASSVGAGPPPYTQYF
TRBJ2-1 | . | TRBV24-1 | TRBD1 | TGTGCCACCAGTGACCCGACAGGGGTGAATGAGCAGTTCTTC | CATSDPTGVNEQFF